This T cell receptor beta chain was sequenced for a study of T cells in tumors and immune-related adverse events. The table came from immunoSEQ multiplex PCR; TCRdb's copy has only in-frame clones and leaves some out. This sample carries more than 10,000 clones, roughly 92% of them seen once, and the ten largest clones take around 1.4%. In this sample, this clone turned up a few times. The clonotype originates from a female donor with metastatic renal cell carcinoma. The sequencing here drew on lymph node tissue, taken from a patient treated with anti-PD-1 therapy.

The CDR3 sequence: CASSQDYRLTDTQYF. The CDR3 DNA follows: TGTGCCAGCAGCCAAGATTACCGGCTCACAGATACGCAGTATTTT. The chain recombines TRBV4-2 with TRBJ2-3; D is uncertain. There are 15 residues in the CDR3. The V and J ends lost 0 bases and 2 bases respectively, with 9 bases between them. Per the germline V gene, CDR1 is LGHNA and CDR2 is YNFKEQ.